One and the same sample provided the 9 T cell receptor beta chains below, sequenced in a study of T cell repertoires in cytomegalovirus infection. Their antigens are not known. Using its own MiXCR run on the reads, TCRdb lists one record per CDR3 protein. Of nearly 700,000 distinct CDR3 sequences listed, around 30% are singletons. This specimen was cultured PBMCs, taken from culture after CMV antigen stimulation. The receptors originated from a human donor in good health (CMV status not recorded). Some clones in this sample may be carry-over from other donors' samples.

V is TRBV20-1 and J is TRBJ1-1; 7 bases agree with TRBD1. This CDR3 region has 14 residues. The germline CDR1 and CDR2 sequences are DFQATT and SNEGSKA (reference sequence). The V and J ends lost 5 bases and 0 bases, in that order; junction bases with no gene match: 6. The CDR3 DNA follows: TGCAGTGCTCGCATGGGGACAGTGAACACTGAAGCTTTCTTT. Its protein product is CSARMGTVNTEAFF.

The rearrangement joins TRBV18 to TRBJ1-1, with a tentative D call TRBD1 (5 bases). This CDR3 region has 17 residues. Germline lookup yields CDR1 KGHSH and CDR2 LQKENI. V was trimmed by 3 bases and J by 8 bases, leaving 25 bases between them. The CDR3 nucleotides are TGTGCCAGCTCACCGCAAAGAGTTGGCAGGGCGGAAGGGGAAGCTTTCTTT. This codes for CASSPQRVGRAEGEAFF.

The table lists this clonotype with a count of one. The chain has TRBV7-2 and TRBJ2-5, with 8 bases matching TRBD1. Germline values: CDR1 SGHTA, CDR2 FQGNSA. With 5 bases clipped from V and 7 bases from J, the junction kept 9 bases outside the gene matches. This CDR3 is 14 amino acids long. As DNA, the CDR3 is TGTGCCAGCAGCATAAGACAGGGGTCGGGGACCCAGTACTTC. Protein sequence: CASSIRQGSGTQYF. The full variable domain, with the rest looked up from reference TRBV7-2 and TRBJ2-5, is GAGVSQSPSNKVTEKGKDVELRCDPISGHTALYWYRQSLGQGLEFLIYFQGNSAPDKSGLPSDRFSAERTGGSVSTLTIQRTQQEDSAVYLCASSIRQGSGTQYFGPGTRLLVL.

The chain carries TRBV6-2 or TRBV6-3 and TRBJ1-1; no reliable D call. The CDR3 consists of 15 residues. Between the trimmed V and J ends, which lost 4 bases and 0 bases, there was a span of 12 bases. Per the germline V gene, CDR1 is MNHEY and CDR2 is SVGEGT. DNA of the CDR3: TGTGCCAGCAGTTCACCCCGGCGGCTGAACACTGAAGCTTTCTTT. It specifies CASSSPRRLNTEAFF.

This chain uses TRBV5-4 with TRBJ1-4, with D perhaps matching TRBD1 (6 bases). V lost 0 bases to trimming and J lost 8 bases, with 17 bases between them. CDR3 length equals 16 residues. Germline V gene sequence: CDR1 SGHNT, CDR2 YYREEE (reference sequence). The CDR3 sequence: CASSLALTGRAEKLFF. The CDR3 region has the DNA TGTGCCAGCAGCTTGGCCCTCACAGGGCGAGCAGAAAAACTGTTTTTT.

This clonotype was seen a few times. The V call is TRBV19, the J call TRBJ2-1, with TRBD1 matching over 9 bases. Germline-derived CDR1 and CDR2 are LNHDA and SQIVND (reference sequence). There are 17 residues in the CDR3. The ends lost 4 bases at V and 0 bases at J; junction bases unmatched: 7. Here the CDR3 DNA reads TGTGCCAGTAGTAGAACGGGGACAGGGAGCTCCTACAATGAGCAGTTCTTC. The encoded protein is CASSRTGTGSSYNEQFF.

This clonotype was detected a few times. This chain connects TRBV7-2 to TRBJ2-7; perhaps TRBD2 as D (5 bases). Deletions cut 5 bases from V and 0 bases from J, with 11 bases between. CDR1 is SGHTA, CDR2 FQGNSA, per germline. The CDR3 consists of 14 residues. The CDR3 region is CASSADGDSYEQYF. DNA of the CDR3: TGTGCCAGCAGCGCAGACGGGGACTCCTACGAGCAGTACTTC.

This clonotype was detected ten times or more. The chain uses TRBV7-2 and TRBJ1-2; possible D gene TRBD1, 5 bases. Looked up from germline, CDR1 is SGHTA and CDR2 is FQGNSA. The CDR3 runs 15 residues. V dropped 1 base and J dropped 8 bases, with 17 bases sitting between them. The CDR3, as DNA: TGTGCCAGCAGCTTAGAGAGTCCCGCAGGGCACGGCTACACCTTC. It specifies CASSLESPAGHGYTF.

This clonotype has a count of ten or more. CDR3 in DNA: TGTGCCAGCAGCTTAGTTCTTGCGGGAGGAACTAATTCACCCCTCCACTTT. It is translated as CASSLVLAGGTNSPLHF. This chain links TRBV7-8 with TRBJ1-6, with D unclear. The CDR3 is 17 amino acids. Germline assignment: CDR1 SGHVS and CDR2 FQNEAQ. Deletions cut 1 base from V and 6 bases from J, with 16 bases between.